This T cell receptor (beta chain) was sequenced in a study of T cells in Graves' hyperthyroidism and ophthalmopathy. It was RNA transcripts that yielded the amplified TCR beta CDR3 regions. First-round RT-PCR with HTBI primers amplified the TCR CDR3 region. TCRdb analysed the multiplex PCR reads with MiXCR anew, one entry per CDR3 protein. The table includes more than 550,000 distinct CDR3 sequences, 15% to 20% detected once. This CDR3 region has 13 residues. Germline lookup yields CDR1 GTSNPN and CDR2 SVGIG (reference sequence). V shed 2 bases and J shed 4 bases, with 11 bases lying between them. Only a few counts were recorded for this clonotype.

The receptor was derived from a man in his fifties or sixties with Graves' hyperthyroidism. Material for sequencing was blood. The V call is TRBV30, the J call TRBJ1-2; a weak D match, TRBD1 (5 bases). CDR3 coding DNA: TGTGCCTGGAGTCCTACGGGGGGCTATGGCTACACCTTC. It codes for CAWSPTGGYGYTF.